Presented here are 31 T cell receptor beta chains from one specimen sequenced in a study of T-cell memory formation after mild COVID-19. MiXCR was run by TCRdb on the 5' RACE reads, yielding one entry per CDR3 protein. The sample has approximately 500,000 distinct CDR3 sequences, about 23% seen once. The sequencing input was PBMCs or a T cell subset sorted from them (not recorded which). The receptors come from an adult woman who had mild COVID-19 (a few samples of this study predate the infection). Cell type and time point are not known.

The genes are TRBV4-2 and TRBJ2-1; 9 bases agree with TRBD1. Germline CDR1 reads LGHNA; CDR2 reads YNFKEQ. This CDR3 region has 16 residues. V gave up 0 bases and J gave up 7 bases; unmatched junction bases: 7. The chain's CDR3 is CASSQDGTGSWNEQFF. The CDR3 coding sequence is TGTGCCAGCAGCCAAGACGGGACAGGGTCTTGGAATGAGCAGTTCTTC.

This clonotype was counted only a few times. V and J are TRBV25-1 and TRBJ2-3; maybe TRBD1 (5 bases). CDR3 length equals 17 residues. CDR1 is MGHDK, CDR2 SYGVNS, per germline. V was shortened by 6 bases and J by 1 base, with 20 bases between the two germline ends. The CDR3 spells CASSATRRQGGTDTQYF. Here the CDR3 DNA reads TGTGCCAGCAGCGCTACACGTAGGCAGGGTGGCACAGATACGCAGTATTTT.

Only a few counts were recorded for this clonotype. V is TRBV5-1 and J is TRBJ1-2; 9 bases fit TRBD1. Germline loops: CDR1 SGHRS, CDR2 YFSETQ. Unmatched junction bases numbered 8, after V lost 3 bases and J lost 5 bases. The CDR3 runs 15 residues. CDR3 DNA: TGCGCCAGCAGCTCACCGGACAGGGGAGGGTATGGCTACACCTTC. Protein sequence: CASSSPDRGGYGYTF. Together with reference TRBV5-1 and TRBJ1-2, the CDR3 gives the full variable domain: KAGVTQTPRYLIKTRGQQVTLSCSPISGHRSVSWYQQTPGQGLQFLFEYFSETQRNKGNFPGRFSGRQFSNSRSEMNVSTLELGDSALYLCASSSPDRGGYGYTFGSGTRLTVV.

The rearrangement uses TRBV10-3 and TRBJ2-7; 9 positions agree with TRBD2. The CDR3 loop spans 14 amino acids. The V and J ends lost 9 bases and 0 bases, in that order; junction bases with no gene match: 6. Germline values: CDR1 ENHRY, CDR2 SYGVKD. In DNA form, the CDR3 reads TGTGCCATTGGCTCGACTAGCGGCTCCTACGAGCAGTACTTC. Amino acids: CAIGSTSGSYEQYF.

This clonotype has a handful of counts. The gene calls are TRBV30 and TRBJ1-1, with D uncertain. There are 12 residues in the CDR3. With 5 bases removed from V and 0 bases from J, the gap between germline ends came to 7 bases. Germline CDR1 GTSNPN, CDR2 SVGIG (reference sequence). The CDR3 DNA reads as TGTGCCTGGGGTATATTGAACACTGAAGCTTTCTTT. Protein product: CAWGILNTEAFF. Based on the CDR3 plus reference TRBV30 and TRBJ1-1, the full variable domain is SQTIHQWPATLVQPVGSPLSLECTVEGTSNPNLYWYRQAAGRGLQLLFYSVGIGQISSEVPQNLSASRPQDRQFILSSKKLLLSDSGFYLCAWGILNTEAFFGQGTRLTVV.

V usage is TRBV6-2 or TRBV6-3 and J usage is TRBJ2-2; D might be TRBD1 (6 bases). The germline V gene encodes CDR1 MNHEY and CDR2 SVGEGT. V lost 0 bases, J lost 0 bases, and 11 bases lay in between. The CDR3 length is 17 residues. The CDR3 loop is CASSYSVQGPNTGELFF. In DNA, the CDR3 is TGTGCCAGCAGTTACTCCGTGCAGGGGCCGAACACCGGGGAGCTGTTTTTT.

The chain is built from TRBV7-9 and TRBJ2-1, with 12 bases identical to TRBD1. The CDR3 is made up of 15 amino acids. The V gene end was trimmed by 3 bases and the J gene end by 9 bases; junction bases not matched to a gene: 6. Germline CDR1 reads SEHNR; CDR2 reads FQNEAQ (reference sequence). CDR3 sequence (DNA): TGTGCCAGCAGCTTCGGGACAGGGGGCGGAGGTGAGCAGTTCTTC. Its translation: CASSFGTGGGGEQFF.

This chain uses TRBV12-3 or TRBV12-4 with TRBJ2-1; D is ambiguous. The CDR3 is 15 amino acids. V lost 6 bases and J 0 bases, leaving 12 bases between the germline ends. CDR3 amino acids: CASSTQWSSYNEQFF. The CDR3 DNA follows: TGTGCCAGCAGCACTCAGTGGAGCTCCTACAATGAGCAGTTCTTC.

This chain uses TRBV6-5 with TRBJ2-3, with 10 bases identical to TRBD1. CDR3 length: 17 amino acids. CDR1 is MNHEY and CDR2 is SVGAGI in the germline V gene. V lost 5 bases to trimming and J lost 2 bases; unmatched junction nucleotides: 10. CDR3 protein: CASSDFGTGVLTDTQYF. The DNA of the CDR3 is TGTGCCAGCAGTGATTTCGGGACAGGGGTCCTCACAGATACGCAGTATTTT.

This clonotype was observed a handful of times. The chain joins TRBV4-2 to TRBJ2-1; 7 bases match TRBD1. There are 15 residues in the CDR3. V gave up 0 bases and J gave up 6 bases; unmatched junction bases: 5. Germline CDR1 and CDR2: LGHNA and YNFKEQ. CDR3 bases: TGTGCCAGCAGCCAAGATCAGACAGGGTCCAATGAGCAGTTCTTC. Protein sequence: CASSQDQTGSNEQFF.

V and J are TRBV24-1 and TRBJ1-2; TRBD1 agrees at 7 bases. The CDR3 covers 12 residues. The germline V gene has CDR1 KGHDR and CDR2 SFDVKD. The V and J ends lost 4 bases and 7 bases, in that order; junction bases with no gene match: 2. CDR3 nucleotides: TGTGCCACCAGTGACACAGGGGTTGGCTACACCTTC. This gives the protein CATSDTGVGYTF.

The rearrangement links TRBV5-6 to TRBJ2-7; either TRBD1 or TRBD2 may fit D (5 bases each). Germline V gene data show CDR1 as SGHDT and CDR2 as YYEEEE. The CDR3 loop spans 15 amino acids. With 3 bases removed from V and 0 bases from J, the gap between germline ends came to 13 bases. CDR3 in amino acids: CASSSGPGSSYEQYF. CDR3 DNA sequence: TGTGCCAGCAGCTCGGGGCCGGGGAGCTCCTACGAGCAGTACTTC.

The chain is built from TRBV3-1 and TRBJ1-5, with D uncertain. This CDR3 is built from 15 residues. CDR1 and CDR2 (germline): LGHDT, YNNKEL (reference sequence). V lost 3 bases, J lost 6 bases, and 15 bases lay in between. In DNA, the CDR3 is TGTGCCAGCAGCCAGTACCAGCTCCTGGGTCAGCCCCAGCATTTT. Translating gives CASSQYQLLGQPQHF. Full variable domain (remainder filled in from reference TRBV3-1 and TRBJ1-5): DTAVSQTPKYLVTQMGNDKSIKCEQNLGHDTMYWYKQDSKKFLKIMFSYNNKELIINETVPNRFSPKSPDKAHLNLHINSLELGDSAVYFCASSQYQLLGQPQHFGDGTRLSIL.

The genes are TRBV19 and TRBJ2-2, with D possibly TRBD2 on 6 matching bases. The V and J ends lost 9 bases and 1 base respectively, with 9 bases between them. The CDR3 has 13 residues. Germline CDR1 reads LNHDA; CDR2 reads SQIVND (reference sequence). In DNA, the CDR3 is TGTGCCAGCCGGGGGAGGAACACCGGGGAGCTGTTTTTT. Translated, it gives CASRGRNTGELFF.

The CDR3 coding sequence is TGCAGTGCTAGAGGGGGGCAGCTAGAGACCCAGTACTTC. Translation: CSARGGQLETQYF. J is TRBJ2-5 and V is TRBV20-1; D is possibly TRBD1 (6 bases). V gave up 1 base and J gave up 4 bases, with 10 bases separating them. In germline, CDR1 is DFQATT, CDR2 SNEGSKA (reference sequence). CDR3 length: 13 residues.

The V gene is TRBV5-1, the J gene TRBJ2-1; 8 bases agree with TRBD1. The CDR3 contains 15 residues. The trim removed 2 bases at V and 4 bases at J, leaving 5 bases unmatched. The germline gives CDR1 SGHRS, CDR2 YFSETQ. The DNA for the CDR3 is TGCGCCAGCAGCTTTGGGACAGGTCCATACAATGAGCAGTTCTTC. Its translation is CASSFGTGPYNEQFF. Using reference TRBV5-1 and TRBJ2-1 for the parts outside the CDR3, the full variable domain is KAGVTQTPRYLIKTRGQQVTLSCSPISGHRSVSWYQQTPGQGLQFLFEYFSETQRNKGNFPGRFSGRQFSNSRSEMNVSTLELGDSALYLCASSFGTGPYNEQFFGPGTRLTVL.

This clonotype showed up just a few times. The V and J genes are TRBV4-3 and TRBJ2-7, with D possibly TRBD1 on 5 matching bases. Germline CDR1 LGHNA, CDR2 YSLEER. The CDR3 spans 13 residues. V was shortened by 1 base and J by 6 bases, with 10 bases between the two germline ends. The CDR3 coding sequence is TGCGCCAGCAGCCAAGTAGGGGTAAGCGAGCAGTACTTC. It encodes CASSQVGVSEQYF.

This clonotype has just a few counts. The chain employs TRBV24-1 and TRBJ2-3, with 15 bases fitting TRBD2. Germline assignment: CDR1 KGHDR and CDR2 SFDVKD. The CDR3 runs to 21 residues. J lost 0 bases, V lost 7 bases, and 16 bases had no gene match. Written as DNA, the CDR3 is TGTGCCACCAGGGGACAGGCCCCGGGACTAGCGGGAGGAGGGAGCACAGATACGCAGTATTTT. This codes for CATRGQAPGLAGGGSTDTQYF.

The genes are TRBV11-1 and TRBJ2-3, with D possibly TRBD1 on 6 matching bases. This CDR3 comprises 15 residues. Germline CDR1 is SGHAT and CDR2 is FQDESV (reference sequence). Trimming cost V 5 bases and J 4 bases, with 16 bases left between them. This CDR3 reads CASSGKGRGSDTQYF. The CDR3 DNA reads as TGTGCCAGCAGCGGGAAAGGCAGGGGTTCAGATACGCAGTATTTT.

The sample holds a few counts of this clonotype. CDR3 sequence (DNA): TGTGCCAGCGAGGGGGAGAATGAGCAGTTCTTC. It translates to CASEGENEQFF. The V call is TRBV27, the J call TRBJ2-1, with D possibly being TRBD1 (6 bases). The V end lost 8 bases, the J end lost 7 bases, and 9 bases lay between the germline ends. This CDR3 has 11 amino acids. CDR1 and CDR2 (germline): MNHEY, SMNVEV (reference sequence).

The chain uses TRBV2 and TRBJ2-3; no clear D. V was clipped by 7 bases and J by 6 bases, with 8 bases between them. The CDR3 has 11 amino acids. CDR1 SNHLY and CDR2 FYNNEI come from the germline V gene. The CDR3 DNA follows: TGTGCCAGCACCCCTGGGGATACGCAGTATTTT. Translation: CASTPGDTQYF.

The chain links TRBV6-5 to TRBJ1-6; D not certain. With 7 bases removed from V and 7 bases from J, the gap between germline ends came to 17 bases. Germline lookup yields CDR1 MNHEY and CDR2 SVGAGI. The CDR3 consists of 15 residues. CDR3 nucleotides: TGTGCCAGCATAAAAGACGGAAGAAGGAATTCACCCCTCCACTTT. It yields the protein CASIKDGRRNSPLHF.

This clonotype appeared a few times. The chain links TRBV12-3 or TRBV12-4 to TRBJ2-2; D is uncertain. The V gene lost 7 bases and the J gene lost 5 bases, with 14 bases spanning the gap. This CDR3 contains 14 residues. The CDR3 DNA reads as TGTGCCAGCACCAGAGCTTCCAGGACCGGGGAGCTGTTTTTT. Its translation: CASTRASRTGELFF.

This clonotype has just a few counts. The chain joins TRBV11-2 to TRBJ2-1; no clear D gene. V lost 3 bases and J lost 6, with 18 bases in between. Germline loops: CDR1 SGHAT, CDR2 FQNNGV. This CDR3 is built from 16 residues. CDR3 sequence: CASSFLPIGYANEQFF. CDR3 bases: TGTGCCAGCAGCTTCTTGCCCATTGGGTACGCCAATGAGCAGTTCTTC.

The chain's CDR3 is CASSGRQGINTEAFF. CDR3 sequence (DNA): TGTGCCAGCAGCGGCCGACAGGGGATAAACACTGAAGCTTTCTTT. The V call is TRBV7-9, the J call TRBJ1-1; TRBD1 matches 8 bases. Germline CDR1 reads SEHNR; CDR2 reads FQNEAQ (reference sequence). This CDR3 has 15 amino acids. V lost 5 bases, J lost 2 bases, and 7 bases stayed unmatched. Filled out from reference TRBV7-9 and TRBJ1-1, the complete variable domain reads DTGVSQNPRHKITKRGQNVTFRCDPISEHNRLYWYRQTLGQGPEFLTYFQNEAQLEKSRLLSDRFSAERPKGSFSTLEIQRTEQGDSAMYLCASSGRQGINTEAFFGQGTRLTVV.

The V gene is TRBV6-6, the J gene TRBJ2-5, with 15 bases matching TRBD2. Unmatched junction bases numbered 10, after V lost 1 base and J lost 1 base. The length of the CDR3 is 20 residues. The germline gives CDR1 MNHNY, CDR2 SVGAGI (reference sequence). The CDR3: CASSYWGLAGGSSFQETQYF. DNA of the CDR3: TGTGCCAGCAGTTACTGGGGACTAGCGGGGGGCTCCTCCTTCCAAGAGACCCAGTACTTC.

The chain employs TRBV4-1 and TRBJ2-1; D ambiguous. CDR3 length equals 16 residues. Between the trimmed V and J ends, which lost 0 bases and 0 bases, there was a span of 9 bases. Germline CDR1 MGHRA, CDR2 YSYEKL. As DNA, the CDR3 is TGCGCCAGCAGCCAAGATTACAGCAGCTCCTACAATGAGCAGTTCTTC. Translating gives CASSQDYSSSYNEQFF.

This clonotype occurred many times. CDR3 sequence: CASSQGGQGSTYNEQFF. For the CDR3, the DNA is TGTGCCAGCAGCCAAGGGGGGCAGGGGTCTACCTACAATGAGCAGTTCTTC. The V gene is TRBV4-2, the J gene TRBJ2-1; D is perhaps TRBD1 (6 bases). The germline V and J ends were trimmed by 1 base and 2 bases, with 15 bases remaining between them. Germline-derived CDR1 and CDR2 are LGHNA and YNFKEQ. This CDR3 contains 17 residues.

The V call is TRBV10-3, the J call TRBJ2-5; D is undetermined. The CDR3 runs 13 residues. In germline, CDR1 is ENHRY, CDR2 SYGVKD. V dropped 5 bases and J dropped 4 bases, with 11 bases sitting between them. The CDR3 loop reads CAISPSAPETQYF. CDR3 sequence (DNA): TGTGCCATCAGTCCCTCAGCTCCAGAGACCCAGTACTTC.

This clonotype has a handful of counts. The chain is built from TRBV12-3 or TRBV12-4 and TRBJ2-6; unclear D gene. The CDR3 consists of 16 residues. Trimming shortened V by 6 bases and J by 2 bases, and 14 bases separated the two germline ends. CDR3 bases: TGTGCCAGCAGCCTCGAGTCCCTCCCTGGGGCCAACGTCCTGACTTTC. This gives the protein CASSLESLPGANVLTF.

This chain joins TRBV5-1 and TRBJ1-1; D is unresolved. CDR3 length equals 13 residues. From germline, CDR1 is SGHRS and CDR2 YFSETQ. V shed 3 bases and J shed 0 bases, with 6 bases lying between them. The CDR3 sequence: CASSSGVNTEAFF. The CDR3 DNA sequence: TGCGCCAGCAGCTCCGGGGTGAACACTGAAGCTTTCTTT.